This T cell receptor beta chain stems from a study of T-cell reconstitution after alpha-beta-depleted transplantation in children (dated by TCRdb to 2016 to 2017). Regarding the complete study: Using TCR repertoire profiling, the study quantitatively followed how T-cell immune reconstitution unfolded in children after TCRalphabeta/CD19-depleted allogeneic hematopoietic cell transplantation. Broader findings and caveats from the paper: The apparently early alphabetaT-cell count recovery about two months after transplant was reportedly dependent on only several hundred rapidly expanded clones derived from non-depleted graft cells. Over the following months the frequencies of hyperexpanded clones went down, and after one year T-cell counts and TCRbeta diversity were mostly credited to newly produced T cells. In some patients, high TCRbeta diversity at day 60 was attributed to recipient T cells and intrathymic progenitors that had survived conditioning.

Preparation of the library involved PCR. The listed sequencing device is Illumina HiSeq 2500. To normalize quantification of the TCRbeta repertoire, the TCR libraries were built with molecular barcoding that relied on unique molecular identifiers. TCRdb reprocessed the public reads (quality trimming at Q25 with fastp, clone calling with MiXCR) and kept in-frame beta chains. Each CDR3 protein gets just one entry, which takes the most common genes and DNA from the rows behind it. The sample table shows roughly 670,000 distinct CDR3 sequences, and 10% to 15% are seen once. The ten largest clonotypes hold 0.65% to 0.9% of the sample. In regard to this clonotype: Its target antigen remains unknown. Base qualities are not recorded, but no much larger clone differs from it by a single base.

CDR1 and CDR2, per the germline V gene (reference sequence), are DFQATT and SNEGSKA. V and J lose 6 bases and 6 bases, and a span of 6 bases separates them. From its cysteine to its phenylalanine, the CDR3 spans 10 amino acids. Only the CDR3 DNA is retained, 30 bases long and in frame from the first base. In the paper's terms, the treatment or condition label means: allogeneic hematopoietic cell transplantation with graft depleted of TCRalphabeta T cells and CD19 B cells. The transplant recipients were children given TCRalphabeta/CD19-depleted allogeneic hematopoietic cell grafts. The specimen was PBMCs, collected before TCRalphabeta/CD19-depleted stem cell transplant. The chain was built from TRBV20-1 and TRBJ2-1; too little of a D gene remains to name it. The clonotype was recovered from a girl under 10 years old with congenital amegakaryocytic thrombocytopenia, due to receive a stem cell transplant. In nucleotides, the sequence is TGCAGTGCCACGATCAATGAGCAGTTCTTC. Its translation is CSATINEQFF.